Listed below are T cell receptor beta chains from one sample, sequenced in a study of immune evolution from preneoplasia to lung adenocarcinoma. Method: immunoSEQ multiplex PCR; TCRdb's copy keeps in-frame clones and lacks some. The table has some 37,000 clones, about 74% seen once. The sample comprised FFPE invasive lung adenocarcinoma tissue. These receptors were collected from a person aged 55 to 75 with lung adenocarcinoma. Both conserved end residues are part of each CDR3. D genes are given only for firm matches. Expanded clones get a size class; other rows say once, few or many, or leave the size out.

TRBV4-1,NA,TRBJ2-1,NA,CASSQPSGAGYEQFF,TGCGCCAGCAGCCAACCTTCCGGGGCGGGCTATGAGCAGTTCTTC
TRBV7-9,NA,TRBJ1-1,few,CASSPKVNTEAFF,TGTGCCAGCAGCCCCAAGGTGAACACTGAAGCTTTCTTT
TRBV28,NA,TRBJ1-1,NA,CASREVDTEAFF,TGTGCCAGCCGGGAGGTTGACACTGAAGCTTTCTTT
TRBV15,TRBD1,TRBJ1-4,NA,CATSRDLGTASNEKLFF,TGTGCCACCAGCAGAGATTTGGGGACAGCCTCCAATGAAAAACTGTTTTTT
TRBV6-4,TRBD1,TRBJ2-2,NA,CASSPGQDTGELFF,TGTGCCAGCAGTCCGGGACAGGACACCGGGGAGCTGTTTTTT
TRBV5-3,TRBD1,TRBJ2-2,NA,CARSSGTGGIVYTGELFF,TGTGCCAGAAGCTCCGGGACAGGTGGTATTGTGTACACCGGGGAGCTGTTTTTT
TRBV28,NA,TRBJ2-1,NA,CASSLWETYNEQFF,TGTGCCAGCAGTCTTTGGGAAACCTACAATGAGCAGTTCTTC
TRBV29-1,NA,TRBJ1-3,NA,CSVSSPGNTIYF,TGCAGCGTGTCCAGCCCTGGAAACACCATATATTTT
TRBV7-2,NA,TRBJ1-5,NA,CASSAFGAALGQPQHF,TGTGCCAGCAGCGCCTTCGGGGCCGCGCTGGGTCAGCCCCAGCATTTT
TRBV19,NA,TRBJ2-1,NA,CASSTELYNEQFF,TGTGCCAGTAGTACTGAACTATACAATGAGCAGTTCTTC
TRBV19,NA,TRBJ2-7,once,CASSRSNYEQYF,TGTGCCAGTAGTAGGAGCAACTACGAGCAGTACTTC
TRBV4-1,TRBD1,TRBJ1-2,NA,CASSQDRDHYGYTF,TGCGCCAGCAGTCAGGACAGGGATCACTATGGCTACACCTTC
TRBV19,NA,TRBJ2-7,NA,CASSIGIWGSYEQYF,TGTGCCAGTAGTATAGGCATATGGGGCTCCTACGAGCAGTACTTC
TRBV5-1,TRBD2,TRBJ2-1,NA,CASSLPRELIYEQFF,TGCGCCAGCAGCTTGCCGCGGGAGTTGATCTATGAGCAGTTCTTC
TRBV28,TRBD1,TRBJ1-5,NA,CASSSLTGGNQPQHF,TGTGCCAGCAGTTCTCTCACAGGGGGCAATCAGCCCCAGCATTTT
TRBV28,TRBD1,TRBJ2-2,few,CASSLPTGLSGELFF,TGTGCCAGCAGTCTGCCGACAGGGTTATCCGGGGAGCTGTTTTTT
TRBV18,NA,TRBJ1-1,NA,CASSRGDEAFF,TGTGCCAGCTCACGGGGAGATGAAGCTTTCTTT
TRBV5-6,TRBD2,TRBJ2-2,NA,CASSFGTSGKVSLVGELFF,TGTGCCAGCAGCTTCGGGACTAGCGGGAAAGTTAGTCTGGTCGGGGAGCTGTTTTTT
TRBV7-7,TRBD2,TRBJ2-1,NA,CASSKGSGATGEQFF,TGTGCCAGCAGCAAGGGCAGCGGGGCTACGGGTGAGCAGTTCTTC
TRBV28,NA,TRBJ2-7,NA,CASTGSHEQYF,TGTGCCAGCACGGGGTCCCACGAGCAGTACTTC
TRBV28,NA,TRBJ1-3,NA,CASRDTRGGNTIYF,TGTGCCAGCAGAGACACGCGGGGTGGAAACACCATATATTTT
TRBV18,NA,TRBJ1-5,NA,CASSQSGLYNQPQHF,TGTGCCAGCTCCCAAAGCGGGCTTTATAATCAGCCCCAGCATTTT
TRBV7-3,NA,TRBJ1-1,NA,CASSYRPGNTEAFF,TGTGCCAGCAGCTATCGTCCAGGGAACACTGAAGCTTTCTTT
TRBV9,NA,TRBJ1-3,once,CASSSSIGNTIYF,TGTGCCAGCAGCTCCTCCATCGGAAACACCATATATTTT
TRBV10-3,NA,TRBJ1-1,few,CAISESQDLNTEAFF,TGTGCCATCAGTGAGTCGCAGGACTTGAACACTGAAGCTTTCTTT
TRBV7-2,NA,TRBJ2-7,NA,CASSPGTAPYEQYF,TGTGCCAGCAGCCCCGGGACCGCCCCCTACGAGCAGTACTTC
TRBV29-1,NA,TRBJ1-1,NA,CSVALAASEAFF,TGCAGCGTTGCGCTCGCGGCCTCTGAAGCTTTCTTT
TRBV14,NA,TRBJ1-2,NA,CASSQGGGYTF,TGTGCCAGCAGCCAAGGGGGGGGCTACACCTTC
TRBV30,TRBD1,TRBJ1-4,NA,CAWSGGQGGEKLFF,TGTGCCTGGAGTGGGGGACAGGGAGGTGAAAAACTGTTTTTT
TRBV5-4,NA,TRBJ2-3,once,CASSFTDTQYF,TGTGCCAGCAGCTTCACAGATACGCAGTATTTT
TRBV11-3,TRBD1,TRBJ2-1,NA,CASSFRDSYNEQFF,TGTGCCAGCAGCTTCAGGGACAGTTACAATGAGCAGTTCTTC
TRBV7-8,NA,TRBJ2-1,NA,CASQPPPNEQFF,TGTGCTAGCCAACCCCCGCCCAATGAGCAGTTCTTC
TRBV28,TRBD2,TRBJ2-3,NA,CASSPIAGVGADTQYF,TGTGCCAGCAGCCCAATAGCGGGAGTGGGAGCAGATACGCAGTATTTT
TRBV2,NA,TRBJ2-2,NA,CASKGRATGELFF,TGTGCCAGCAAGGGCAGAGCCACCGGGGAGCTGTTTTTT
TRBV4-1,TRBD2,TRBJ2-7,NA,CASSQDSAGLVGNEQYF,TGCGCCAGCAGCCAAGACTCGGCGGGACTAGTCGGTAACGAGCAGTACTTC
TRBV27,NA,TRBJ2-5,NA,CASSPYRYQETQYF,TGTGCCAGCAGTCCATACCGGTACCAAGAGACCCAGTACTTC
TRBV6-5,NA,TRBJ1-3,NA,CASSYGRGNTIYF,TGTGCCAGCAGTTACGGTCGGGGAAACACCATATATTTT
TRBV7-2,NA,TRBJ1-5,few,CASSLKGSYYQPQHF,TGTGCCAGCAGCTTAAAGGGTTCCTACTATCAGCCCCAGCATTTT
TRBV30,NA,TRBJ1-5,NA,CAWSVRSGYSNQPQHF,TGTGCCTGGAGTGTACGTTCAGGGTATAGCAATCAGCCCCAGCATTTT
TRBV19,NA,TRBJ2-3,few,CASRGADTQYF,TGTGCCAGTAGAGGGGCAGATACGCAGTATTTT
TRBV7-6,NA,TRBJ2-7,few,CASRKHEQYF,TGTGCCAGCCGGAAACACGAGCAGTACTTC
TRBV4-1,TRBD1,TRBJ1-2,medium-sized,CASSPYGTGLGYTF,TGCGCCAGCAGCCCGTACGGGACAGGGTTAGGCTACACCTTC
TRBV11-3,TRBD1,TRBJ2-7,NA,CASSLWAGGFYEQYF,TGTGCCAGCAGCTTATGGGCAGGGGGCTTCTACGAGCAGTACTTC
TRBV11-3,NA,TRBJ2-5,NA,CASSRQVRETQYF,TGTGCCAGCAGCCGACAGGTCCGGGAGACCCAGTACTTC
TRBV29-1,TRBD1,TRBJ2-7,once,CSVKRGTGDLEQYF,TGCAGCGTTAAAAGGGGGACAGGGGATCTCGAGCAGTACTTC
TRBV7-3,NA,TRBJ2-2,NA,CASSLGGFTGELFF,TGTGCCAGCAGCTTAGGGGGTTTCACCGGGGAGCTGTTTTTT
TRBV7-2,NA,TRBJ1-5,NA,CASSLVSNQPQHF,TGTGCCAGCAGCTTAGTTAGCAATCAGCCCCAGCATTTT
TRBV9,NA,TRBJ2-2,once,CASRTGSNTGELFF,TGTGCCAGCAGGACGGGTTCGAACACCGGGGAGCTGTTTTTT
TRBV11-3,TRBD1,TRBJ1-1,NA,CASSAQDRPWEAFF,TGTGCCAGCAGCGCTCAGGACAGGCCATGGGAAGCTTTCTTT
TRBV11-2,NA,TRBJ2-7,NA,CASSLGPTTSPYEQYF,TGTGCCAGCAGCTTGGGGCCGACCACCTCACCCTACGAGCAGTACTTC
TRBV5-1,TRBD1,TRBJ1-4,medium-sized,CASSSLGQSLEKLFF,TGCGCCAGCAGCTCGCTGGGACAGTCGCTTGAAAAACTGTTTTTT
TRBV5-1,NA,TRBJ2-5,NA,CASSLVGGETQYF,TGCGCCAGCAGCTTGGTAGGGGGAGAGACCCAGTACTTC
TRBV28,TRBD1,TRBJ1-5,few,CASSLPRGTGVMGVDSNQPQHF,TGTGCCAGCAGTTTGCCTCGGGGGACAGGGGTCATGGGGGTAGATAGCAATCAGCCCCAGCATTTT
TRBV5-4,TRBD1,TRBJ1-3,NA,CASSRDRASGNTIYF,TGTGCCAGCAGCCGTGACAGGGCCTCTGGAAACACCATATATTTT
TRBV25-1,NA,TRBJ2-6,NA,CASRLTGANVLTF,TGTGCCAGCAGGCTTACTGGGGCCAACGTCCTGACTTTC